This T cell receptor (beta chain) was sequenced in a study of identical twins. This clonotype was counted between two and nine times. Via MiXCR, TCRdb re-called the 5' RACE reads, giving one row per CDR3 protein. Among over 550,000 distinct CDR3 sequences, around 7.5% were seen once, and the ten largest hold over 1.5%. Germline trimming cut 5 bases from V and 5 bases from J; bases unmatched to any gene: 5. Germline V lookup: CDR1 DFQATT, CDR2 SNEGSKA (reference sequence). CDR3 length: 12 amino acids. This same sample was also taken into another study, of yellow fever vaccine responses in identical twins.

The chain joins TRBV20-1 to TRBJ2-5, with 7 bases lining up with TRBD1. The receptor was isolated from a woman younger than 30 in good health. Sequenced sample: PBMCs. CDR3 region: CSAVGGTETQYF. The CDR3 nucleotides read TGCAGTGCTGTAGGGGGCACGGAGACCCAGTACTTC.